Following are 23 T cell receptor beta chains from one sample sequenced in a study of human T cells and chemical hapten exposure. TCRdb itself ran the RACE reads through MiXCR, one entry per CDR3 protein. The sample records 75,000 to 100,000 distinct CDR3 sequences, around 11% being singletons. Time point reported: patch test 1, 2 weeks after DPC sensitization. Treatment noted: therapeutic diphenylcyclopropenone sensitization with weekly scalp DPC. The material sequenced was whole blood, taken in connection with sensitization to the hapten diphenylcyclopropenone (DPC). Source of these receptors: an older woman with alopecia areata. Some clones in this sample may be carry-over from other donors' samples.

Many counts were recorded for this clonotype. V is TRBV5-1 and J is TRBJ2-3; TRBD2 matches at 8 bases. The CDR3 is 17 amino acids. Germline-derived CDR1 and CDR2 are SGHRS and YFSETQ. The V gene end was trimmed by 1 base and the J gene end by 1 base; junction bases not matched to a gene: 8. The CDR3 DNA reads TGCGCCAGCAGCTTGAGACCCGCAGCGGGGGGCACAGATACGCAGTATTTT. Translated, it gives CASSLRPAAGGTDTQYF. Full variable domain (outside the CDR3, taken from reference TRBV5-1 and TRBJ2-3): KAGVTQTPRYLIKTRGQQVTLSCSPISGHRSVSWYQQTPGQGLQFLFEYFSETQRNKGNFPGRFSGRQFSNSRSEMNVSTLELGDSALYLCASSLRPAAGGTDTQYFGPGTRLTVL.

This clonotype was seen more than once but under ten times. The rearrangement links TRBV6-6 to TRBJ2-3; 7 nucleotides line up with TRBD2. V trimming: 2 bases; J trimming: 1 base; junction bases outside the gene matches: 9. The CDR3 runs 17 residues. Germline V CDR1 and CDR2: MNHNY, SVGAGI (reference sequence). CDR3 in amino acids: CASSYRTGGGGTDTQYF. In DNA form, the CDR3 reads TGTGCCAGCAGTTACCGAACGGGGGGAGGGGGCACAGATACGCAGTATTTT.

This clonotype occurred a few times. The chain employs TRBV6-5 and TRBJ1-5, with D perhaps matching TRBD1 (5 bases). With 1 base removed from V and 1 base from J, the gap between germline ends came to 14 bases. Looked up from germline, CDR1 is MNHEY and CDR2 is SVGAGI. This CDR3 comprises 17 residues. CDR3: CASSYYSDRDSNQPQHF. CDR3 nucleotides: TGTGCCAGCAGTTACTACTCAGACCGGGACAGCAATCAGCCCCAGCATTTT.

This clonotype was counted once. V gene TRBV20-1 combines with J gene TRBJ1-4, with 7 bases identical to TRBD1. Germline trimming cut 1 base from V and 5 bases from J; bases unmatched to any gene: 4. Germline V CDR1 and CDR2: DFQATT, SNEGSKA (reference sequence). The CDR3 runs 14 residues. The CDR3 reads CSARVKQGNEKLFF. CDR3 DNA: TGCAGTGCTAGAGTTAAACAGGGGAATGAAAAACTGTTTTTT.

Ten or more counts support this clonotype. This chain links TRBV20-1 with TRBJ2-5, with TRBD2 as a possible D gene (6 bases). The CDR3 length is 11 residues. V was cut by 6 bases and J by 7 bases, with 12 bases left in between. Per germline, CDR1 DFQATT and CDR2 SNEGSKA (reference sequence). The CDR3 reads CSATRAGTQYF. The CDR3 DNA sequence: TGCAGTGCCACCCGAGCGGGGACCCAGTACTTC.

The chain joins TRBV6-1 to TRBJ2-3; the match to TRBD2 covers 13 bases. Germline V lookup: CDR1 MNHNS, CDR2 SASEGT. The CDR3 contains 16 residues. V lost 6 bases and J lost 5; bases outside the gene matches: 8. CDR3 amino acids: CASSETSGGRKDTQYF. The CDR3 DNA is TGTGCCAGCAGCGAGACTAGCGGGGGGCGAAAAGATACGCAGTATTTT.

This clonotype appeared a few times. This sequence joins TRBV20-1 and TRBJ2-1; D is unresolved. The CDR3 contains 12 residues. Trimming removed 3 bases from V and 2 bases from J, with 5 bases in between. The germline gives CDR1 DFQATT, CDR2 SNEGSKA (reference sequence). DNA for the CDR3: TGCAGTGCTAGGGGGACCTACAATGAGCAGTTCTTC. Its translation is CSARGTYNEQFF.

The CDR3 DNA reads as TGTGCCAGCAGCCCGGGCGGGGCCGAGCAGTACTTC. Translated: CASSPGGAEQYF. The chain employs TRBV6-6 and TRBJ2-7; weak D call: TRBD2 (6 bases). The CDR3 consists of 12 residues. V was shortened by 6 bases and J by 6 bases, with 12 bases between the two germline ends. Germline V gene lookup returns CDR1 MNHNY and CDR2 SVGAGI (reference sequence).

This clonotype was counted only a few times. J is TRBJ2-3 and V is TRBV20-1, with a possible D match to TRBD1 (7 bases). This CDR3 comprises 16 residues. Germline assignment: CDR1 DFQATT and CDR2 SNEGSKA (reference sequence). The ends were cut back, 5 bases at V and 3 bases at J, with 21 bases in the middle. DNA for the CDR3: TGCAGTGCTCGCCGATACAGGGGAGGTTCGACAGATACGCAGTATTTT. The encoded protein is CSARRYRGGSTDTQYF.

CDR3 in DNA: TGCGCCAGCAGCTTGGGTAGCAACAATGAGCAGTTCTTC. This sequence encodes CASSLGSNNEQFF. The rearrangement uses TRBV5-1 and TRBJ2-1; unclear D gene. This CDR3 contains 13 residues. Trimming removed 0 bases from V and 5 bases from J, with 6 bases in between. Germline V lookup: CDR1 SGHRS, CDR2 YFSETQ.

This rearrangement joins TRBV10-2 to TRBJ2-3; no clear D gene. The CDR3 consists of 14 residues. Germline CDR1 reads WSHSY; CDR2 reads SAAADI. The V end lost 1 base, the J end lost 1 base, and 6 bases lay between the germline ends. The CDR3 protein is CASSEFGGTDTQYF. CDR3 nucleotide sequence: TGCGCCAGCAGTGAGTTTGGGGGCACAGATACGCAGTATTTT.

Only a few counts were recorded for this clonotype. The J gene is TRBJ1-2, the V gene TRBV7-2; D not resolved. This CDR3 is built from 12 residues. Trimming cost V 2 bases and J 4 bases, with 5 bases left between them. Germline-derived CDR1 and CDR2 are SGHTA and FQGNSA. This chain's CDR3 is CASSLMGYGYTF. CDR3 in DNA: TGTGCCAGCAGCTTAATGGGCTATGGCTACACCTTC.

This clonotype was counted a few times. The V and J genes are TRBV20-1 and TRBJ2-3, with D perhaps TRBD1 (7 bases). The V end was cut by 3 bases, the J end by 0 bases, with 34 bases between. The CDR3 has 22 amino acids. The germline gives CDR1 DFQATT, CDR2 SNEGSKA (reference sequence). CDR3 sequence reads: CSASTTGDGGETLKASTDTQYF. The DNA for the CDR3 is TGCAGTGCTAGTACTACAGGGGATGGCGGGGAGACCCTCAAGGCTAGCACAGATACGCAGTATTTT.

This clonotype was seen many times. The chain uses TRBV19 and TRBJ2-5, with 7 positions matching TRBD2. CDR3 length: 15 amino acids. Looked up from germline, CDR1 is LNHDA and CDR2 is SQIVND (reference sequence). J lost 3 bases, V lost 5 bases, and 9 bases had no gene match. In DNA form, the CDR3 reads TGTGCCAGTAGTGGGACCGGGACTACCGAAGAGACCCAGTACTTC. As protein: CASSGTGTTEETQYF.

The table lists this clonotype with a few counts. V is TRBV7-3 and J is TRBJ2-2; the D is unclear. The germline V gene has CDR1 SGHTA and CDR2 FQGTGA. The V gene lost 0 bases and the J gene lost 4 bases, with 6 bases spanning the gap. This CDR3 is built from 14 residues. The CDR3 is CASSLTWGTGELFF. The CDR3 DNA reads as TGTGCCAGCAGCTTAACGTGGGGCACCGGGGAGCTGTTTTTT.

The chain recombines TRBV29-1 with TRBJ2-3; D not certain. The V end was cut by 5 bases, the J end by 0 bases, with 12 bases between. Germline CDR1 reads SQVTM; CDR2 reads ANQGSEA. CDR3 length equals 14 residues. CDR3 DNA sequence: TGCAGCGTTTCGCACGTGGGAAGCACAGATACGCAGTATTTT. This codes for CSVSHVGSTDTQYF.

The chain combines TRBV19 with TRBJ2-7; D is undetermined. V was shortened by 3 bases and J by 2 bases, with 14 bases between the two germline ends. The CDR3 is 15 amino acids. Germline loops: CDR1 LNHDA, CDR2 SQIVND (reference sequence). The CDR3 region is CASSIFPGGPYEQYF. In DNA form, the CDR3 reads TGTGCCAGTAGTATTTTTCCGGGCGGCCCCTACGAGCAGTACTTC.

This clonotype has at least ten counts. The chain joins TRBV20-1 to TRBJ2-5, with a tentative D call TRBD2 (7 bases). In germline, CDR1 is DFQATT, CDR2 SNEGSKA (reference sequence). V lost 3 bases to trimming and J lost 5 bases, with 19 bases between them. This CDR3 has 15 amino acids. The CDR3 nucleotides read TGCAGTGCTAGCCCCAATTTGGGGGGGCGGGAGACCCAGTACTTC. This translates into CSASPNLGGRETQYF.

This clonotype occurred many times. The V gene is TRBV7-9, the J gene TRBJ2-6; D unresolved. CDR1 is SEHNR and CDR2 is FQNEAQ in the germline V gene (reference sequence). With 8 bases removed from V and 1 base from J, the gap between germline ends came to 9 bases. CDR3 length: 14 residues. This CDR3 reads CASLPKSGANVLTF. DNA for the CDR3: TGTGCCAGCCTACCAAAATCTGGGGCCAACGTCCTGACTTTC.

This clonotype was detected ten times or more. The V call is TRBV3-1, the J call TRBJ1-1; D uncertain. Germline CDR1 reads LGHDT; CDR2 reads YNNKEL (reference sequence). This CDR3 has 14 amino acids. The V and J ends lost 3 bases and 1 base respectively, with 9 bases between them. This CDR3 is CASSQYEKNTEAFF. The DNA for the CDR3 is TGTGCCAGCAGCCAGTACGAAAAGAACACTGAAGCTTTCTTT.

This clonotype was seen at least ten times. The rearrangement links TRBV2 to TRBJ2-3; D unresolved. CDR1 and CDR2 from the germline V gene are SNHLY and FYNNEI. V lost 7 bases and J 4 bases, leaving 6 bases between the germline ends. The CDR3 has 11 residues. CDR3 nucleotide sequence: TGTGCCAGCACTTTGGCAGATACGCAGTATTTT. Protein product: CASTLADTQYF.

This clonotype has a handful of counts. The chain couples TRBV10-2 to TRBJ1-3; TRBD1 might be the D (5 bases). CDR3 length equals 13 residues. Germline CDR1 reads WSHSY; CDR2 reads SAAADI. Between the trimmed V and J ends, which lost 7 bases and 0 bases, there was a span of 7 bases. The CDR3 sequence: CASTGSSGNTIYF. For the CDR3, the DNA is TGCGCCAGCACAGGGAGCTCTGGAAACACCATATATTTT.

This clonotype was counted once. The CDR3 here is CASTPAGTGSSKQFF. CDR3 bases: TGTGCCAGCACCCCTGCCGGGACAGGGTCGTCAAAGCAGTTCTTC. V is TRBV7-2 and J is TRBJ2-1, with 9 bases aligning to TRBD1. The CDR3 runs 15 residues. Germline loops: CDR1 SGHTA, CDR2 FQGNSA. V gave up 7 bases and J gave up 11 bases; unmatched junction bases: 15.